The source of this T cell receptor beta chain is a study of early stage breast cancer tumors. Study-wide background: About 80% of the 16 invasive tumors were ER+, PR+ and HER2-. Samples were sequenced at 7.5 to 10-fold average coverage. Study outcomes and limitations: Tumors had roughly 2.4-fold higher T cell density and higher clonality than adjacent normal breast tissue. Functional markers like CD4, CD8 and FOXP3 were missed in bulk sequencing.

Measured with immunoSEQ multiplex PCR; TCRdb has only the in-frame clones, and not every one. The sample holds several thousand clones, over 70% seen once. The germline V gene has CDR1 MNHEY and CDR2 SVGAGI. V shed 0 bases and J shed 2 bases, with 10 bases lying between them. The CDR3 extends over 15 amino acids. With respect to this clone: The antigen is not known.

The sequencing input was normal breast tissue next to the tumor. The receptor was isolated from a person between 55 and 69 years old with breast cancer. The rearrangement links TRBV6-5 to TRBJ1-1; D not certain. CDR3 sequence: CASSYSIGVNTEAFF. For the CDR3, the DNA is TGTGCCAGCAGTTACTCGATCGGGGTCAACACTGAAGCTTTCTTT.